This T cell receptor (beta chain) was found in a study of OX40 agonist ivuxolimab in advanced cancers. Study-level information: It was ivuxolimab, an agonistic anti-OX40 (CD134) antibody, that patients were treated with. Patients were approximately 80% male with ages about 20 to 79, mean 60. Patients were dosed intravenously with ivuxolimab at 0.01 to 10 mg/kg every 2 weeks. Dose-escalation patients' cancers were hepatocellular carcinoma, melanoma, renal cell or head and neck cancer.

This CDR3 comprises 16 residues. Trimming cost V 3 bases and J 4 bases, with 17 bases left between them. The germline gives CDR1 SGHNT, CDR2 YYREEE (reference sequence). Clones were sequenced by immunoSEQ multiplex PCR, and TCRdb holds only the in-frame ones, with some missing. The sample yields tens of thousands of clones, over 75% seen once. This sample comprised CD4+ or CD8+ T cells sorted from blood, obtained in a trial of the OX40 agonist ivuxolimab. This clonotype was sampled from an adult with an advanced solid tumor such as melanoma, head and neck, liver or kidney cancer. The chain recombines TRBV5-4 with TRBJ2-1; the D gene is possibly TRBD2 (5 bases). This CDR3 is CASSSLAPSGYNEQFF. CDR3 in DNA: TGTGCCAGCAGCTCTTTAGCCCCTTCGGGGTACAATGAGCAGTTCTTC.